A selection of T cell receptor beta chains follows, all from one sample in a study of tumor-infiltrating lymphocytes in primary liver carcinoma. A single record per CDR3 protein comes from TCRdb applying MiXCR to the multiplex PCR reads. The table lists 100,000 to 150,000 distinct CDR3 sequences, roughly 69% of them singletons, with around 9.7% in the top ten. The material sequenced was liver tumor tissue from sampling region 1. The receptor set was obtained from a woman in her sixties with primary liver carcinoma and hepatitis B virus infection. Each CDR3 is given with its conserved first and last residue. D genes are given only for firm matches. Clone size is stated in some rows and not others, as once, few, many or a class when expanded.

TRBV14	.	TRBD1	TRBJ2-7	TGTGCCAGCAGCCGAGCCGGGACAGGGGGTTTCTCTCTGTACTTC	CASSRAGTGGFSLYF
TRBV20-1	.	TRBD2	TRBJ2-1	TGCAGTGCTAAGAGCGGGAGGGGGGGCAATGAGCAGTTCTTC	CSAKSGRGGNEQFF
TRBV9	.	.	TRBJ1-6	TGTGCCGGCAGCGATCCAAGACCGGGAACACCCCTCCACTTT	CAGSDPRPGTPLHF
TRBV4-1	.	TRBD1	TRBJ2-1	TGCGCCAGCAGCCTCACAAAGGGGGCCGGGTTATACAATGAGCAGTTCTTC	CASSLTKGAGLYNEQFF
TRBV11-2	.	.	TRBJ2-7	TGTGCCAGCATCTTACGCCGGCAGGGTTTAGACGAGCAGTACTTC	CASILRRQGLDEQYF
TRBV6-1	many	.	TRBJ2-3	TGTGCCAGCAGTCCGTGGTCCAGACCGGAGGATACGCAGTATTTT	CASSPWSRPEDTQYF
TRBV6-1	few	TRBD1	TRBJ2-7	TGTGCCAGCAGGTGGACAGGGGCCTCCTACGAGCAGTACTTC	CASRWTGASYEQYF
TRBV14	.	.	TRBJ1-6	TGTGCCAGCAGCCTCTCCGGGACATCGGGGAATTCACCCCTCCACTTT	CASSLSGTSGNSPLHF
TRBV11-2	.	TRBD2	TRBJ2-7	TGTGCCAGCGGCTTAGTCACCTCGGGGGGGAACGAGCATTACTTC	CASGLVTSGGNEHYF
TRBV10-3	.	TRBD1	TRBJ1-3	TGTGTCATCATGCGGGACAGCAACTCTGGAAGCACCATATATTTT	CVIMRDSNSGSTIYF
TRBV12-3/TRBV12-4	few	.	TRBJ2-6	TGTGCCAGCAGTTTAGTGTCAACTGGGGCCAACGTCCTGACTTTC	CASSLVSTGANVLTF
TRBV29-1	many	.	TRBJ1-4	TGCAGCGTTGAAGTCCCACGGGGAGAAAAACTGTTTTTT	CSVEVPRGEKLFF
TRBV6-2/TRBV6-3	many	.	TRBJ2-3	TGTGCCAGCAGTTACTCGACTACTGGGGTTCGGGATACGCAGTATTTT	CASSYSTTGVRDTQYF
TRBV7-3	once	.	TRBJ2-2	TGTGCCAGCAGCTTAAATGGAGGGTACAGCGCGGAGCTGTTTTTT	CASSLNGGYSAELFF
TRBV5-4	.	TRBD2	TRBJ2-7	TGTGCCAGCAGCTTGGTTGGGGGGACTAGAGTCATACGCGAGCAGTACTTC	CASSLVGGTRVIREQYF
TRBV7-9	.	.	TRBJ1-1	TGCACCAGCAGTTTAGGGGGGCCTGACACTGAAGCTTTCTTT	CTSSLGGPDTEAFF
TRBV28	many	.	TRBJ2-1	TGTGCCAGCAGCCCCGCAGGTTGGGGGGAGAGCTCCTACAATGAGCAGTTCTTC	CASSPAGWGESSYNEQFF
TRBV4-2	.	TRBD1	TRBJ2-7	TGTGCCAGCAACCCGAGACAGGGGGCTAGGGGGGAGCAGTACTTC	CASNPRQGARGEQYF
TRBV7-9	.	.	TRBJ2-7	TGTGTCAGCAGCTTAATCGGGGGCGACGAGCAGTACTTC	CVSSLIGGDEQYF
TRBV5-1	.	TRBD1	TRBJ1-6	TGCGCCAGCAGCTTGAGTGGACAGGGGGTCTATAATTCACCCCTCCACTTT	CASSLSGQGVYNSPLHF
TRBV11-3	.	.	TRBJ1-2	TGTGCCAGCAGCCTCGGGAAGGCCAGTCCCCATGTCTACACCTTC	CASSLGKASPHVYTF
TRBV4-1	many	TRBD2	TRBJ2-1	TGCGCCAGCAGCCCGGGACTAGCCTACAATGAGCAGTTCTTC	CASSPGLAYNEQFF
TRBV10-3	many	.	TRBJ1-1	TGTGCCATCAGTGATGCTCAACAGGGGAACACTGAAGCTTTCTTT	CAISDAQQGNTEAFF
TRBV4-2	.	TRBD1	TRBJ1-1	TGTGCCAGCAGCCCCCTGGACAGGGAAACCACTGTAGCTTTCTTT	CASSPLDRETTVAFF
TRBV5-4	once	.	TRBJ2-1	TGTCCCAGCAGCCGACAGGGAGGGTCCTACAATGAGCAGTTCTTC	CPSSRQGGSYNEQFF
TRBV10-3	few	TRBD2	TRBJ2-3	TGTGCCATCAGTGAGTCAGGACTAGCGGGAGATACGCAGTATTTT	CAISESGLAGDTQYF
TRBV6-6	.	.	TRBJ1-2	TGTGTCAGCAGTTTGGGACACGAAAACTATGGCTTCACCTTC	CVSSLGHENYGFTF
TRBV29-1	.	.	TRBJ1-3	TGCAGAGTTTTTTCGGGGGGAAACACCATATATTTT	CRVFSGGNTIYF
TRBV4-2	many	TRBD2	TRBJ2-1	TGTGCCAGCAGCCAGGGAAGCGGGAGCTCCTACAATGAGCAGTTCTTC	CASSQGSGSSYNEQFF
TRBV13	.	TRBD1	TRBJ1-1	TGTGCCAGCAGCCCTAGAGGGACAGCTCCCACTGAAGCTTTCTTC	CASSPRGTAPTEAFF
TRBV11-2	few	.	TRBJ2-3	TGTGCCAGCAGTTTAGACAGGAAGATAGATACGCAGTATTTT	CASSLDRKIDTQYF
TRBV11-2	.	TRBD2	TRBJ2-1	TGTGCCAGCAGCTTCCGGGGGAGGGCCTACAATGAGCAATTCTTC	CASSFRGRAYNEQFF
TRBV11-2	.	.	TRBJ2-7	TGTGCCAGTAGCCCCCCGGGATCCATCTACGAGCGGTACTTC	CASSPPGSIYERYF
TRBV12-3/TRBV12-4	.	.	TRBJ2-1	TGTGCCAGCAGTTTTCGCCCACGGGGCAGGGACAATGAGCAGTTCTTC	CASSFRPRGRDNEQFF
TRBV11-2	medium-sized	TRBD1	TRBJ1-2	TGTGCCAGCAGCCCTGGGGACAGTTACTATGGCTACACCTTC	CASSPGDSYYGYTF
TRBV5-1	many	.	TRBJ2-5	TGCGCCAGCAGCTCGGGAGAGACCCAGTACTTC	CASSSGETQYF
TRBV29-1	many	.	TRBJ2-7	TGCAGCGTTGATTCCGTCGGCGGGAAAAGGAACGAGCAGTACTTC	CSVDSVGGKRNEQYF
TRBV11-2	many	TRBD2	TRBJ2-1	TGTGCCAGCAGCTTAGAGGGCGGGAGAAGCTCCTACAATGAGCAGTTCTTC	CASSLEGGRSSYNEQFF
TRBV11-2	.	.	TRBJ2-1	TGTGACAGCAGCCCTGGGGGCAGCTCCGATGAGCAGTTCTTT	CDSSPGGSSDEQFF
TRBV11-2	once	.	TRBJ2-5	TGTGCCAGCAACTTAATTTCAGGTGGGGAGACCCAGTACTTC	CASNLISGGETQYF
TRBV12-3/TRBV12-4	medium-sized	.	TRBJ1-5	TGTGCCAGCAGTTTGGCGGGACGGCAGCCCCAGCATTTT	CASSLAGRQPQHF
TRBV11-2	.	.	TRBJ1-5	TGTGCCAGCAACTTCATGTATGATCAGCCCCAGCATTTT	CASNFMYDQPQHF
TRBV7-8	.	.	TRBJ1-5	TGTGCCAGCAGCGAATCACGTGGGGACACCAATCAGCCCCAGCATTTT	CASSESRGDTNQPQHF
TRBV29-1	many	.	TRBJ2-7	TGCAGCGTTGTAACCCGGACCGTCCCCTACGAGCAGTACTTC	CSVVTRTVPYEQYF
TRBV2	.	.	TRBJ1-5	TGTGCCAGCAGTGAAGCCCCAGATCAGCCCCAGCATTTT	CASSEAPDQPQHF
TRBV4-2	many	.	TRBJ1-1	TGTGCCAGCAGCCAAGATCGAGGACTGAACACTGAAGCTTTCTTT	CASSQDRGLNTEAFF
TRBV11-2	.	.	TRBJ2-3	TGTGCCAGCAGGCCAACGGCGTCTAGCACAGACACGCTGTATTTT	CASRPTASSTDTLYF
TRBV4-1	.	.	TRBJ2-7	TGCGCCAGTAACCAATTTGGCCCCTACGAGCAGTACTTC	CASNQFGPYEQYF
TRBV30	many	.	TRBJ2-3	TGTGCCTGGAGCTTCGAGGGATTCTCCACAGATACGCAGTATTTT	CAWSFEGFSTDTQYF
TRBV11-2	.	TRBD2	TRBJ2-7	TGTGCCAGCAACTTTCAGGCCGGGGGGGAGCACTACTTC	CASNFQAGGEHYF
TRBV11-2	.	TRBD2	TRBJ2-3	TGTGTCAGCAGCTTAGGGTCTTTACTAGCGGGAGGGGCAGATACACAGTATTTT	CVSSLGSLLAGGADTQYF
TRBV11-2	.	TRBD2	TRBJ2-5	TGTGTCAGCAGCTTTTCCGTAGCGGGCAGGTACCAAGGGACCCAGTACTTC	CVSSFSVAGRYQGTQYF